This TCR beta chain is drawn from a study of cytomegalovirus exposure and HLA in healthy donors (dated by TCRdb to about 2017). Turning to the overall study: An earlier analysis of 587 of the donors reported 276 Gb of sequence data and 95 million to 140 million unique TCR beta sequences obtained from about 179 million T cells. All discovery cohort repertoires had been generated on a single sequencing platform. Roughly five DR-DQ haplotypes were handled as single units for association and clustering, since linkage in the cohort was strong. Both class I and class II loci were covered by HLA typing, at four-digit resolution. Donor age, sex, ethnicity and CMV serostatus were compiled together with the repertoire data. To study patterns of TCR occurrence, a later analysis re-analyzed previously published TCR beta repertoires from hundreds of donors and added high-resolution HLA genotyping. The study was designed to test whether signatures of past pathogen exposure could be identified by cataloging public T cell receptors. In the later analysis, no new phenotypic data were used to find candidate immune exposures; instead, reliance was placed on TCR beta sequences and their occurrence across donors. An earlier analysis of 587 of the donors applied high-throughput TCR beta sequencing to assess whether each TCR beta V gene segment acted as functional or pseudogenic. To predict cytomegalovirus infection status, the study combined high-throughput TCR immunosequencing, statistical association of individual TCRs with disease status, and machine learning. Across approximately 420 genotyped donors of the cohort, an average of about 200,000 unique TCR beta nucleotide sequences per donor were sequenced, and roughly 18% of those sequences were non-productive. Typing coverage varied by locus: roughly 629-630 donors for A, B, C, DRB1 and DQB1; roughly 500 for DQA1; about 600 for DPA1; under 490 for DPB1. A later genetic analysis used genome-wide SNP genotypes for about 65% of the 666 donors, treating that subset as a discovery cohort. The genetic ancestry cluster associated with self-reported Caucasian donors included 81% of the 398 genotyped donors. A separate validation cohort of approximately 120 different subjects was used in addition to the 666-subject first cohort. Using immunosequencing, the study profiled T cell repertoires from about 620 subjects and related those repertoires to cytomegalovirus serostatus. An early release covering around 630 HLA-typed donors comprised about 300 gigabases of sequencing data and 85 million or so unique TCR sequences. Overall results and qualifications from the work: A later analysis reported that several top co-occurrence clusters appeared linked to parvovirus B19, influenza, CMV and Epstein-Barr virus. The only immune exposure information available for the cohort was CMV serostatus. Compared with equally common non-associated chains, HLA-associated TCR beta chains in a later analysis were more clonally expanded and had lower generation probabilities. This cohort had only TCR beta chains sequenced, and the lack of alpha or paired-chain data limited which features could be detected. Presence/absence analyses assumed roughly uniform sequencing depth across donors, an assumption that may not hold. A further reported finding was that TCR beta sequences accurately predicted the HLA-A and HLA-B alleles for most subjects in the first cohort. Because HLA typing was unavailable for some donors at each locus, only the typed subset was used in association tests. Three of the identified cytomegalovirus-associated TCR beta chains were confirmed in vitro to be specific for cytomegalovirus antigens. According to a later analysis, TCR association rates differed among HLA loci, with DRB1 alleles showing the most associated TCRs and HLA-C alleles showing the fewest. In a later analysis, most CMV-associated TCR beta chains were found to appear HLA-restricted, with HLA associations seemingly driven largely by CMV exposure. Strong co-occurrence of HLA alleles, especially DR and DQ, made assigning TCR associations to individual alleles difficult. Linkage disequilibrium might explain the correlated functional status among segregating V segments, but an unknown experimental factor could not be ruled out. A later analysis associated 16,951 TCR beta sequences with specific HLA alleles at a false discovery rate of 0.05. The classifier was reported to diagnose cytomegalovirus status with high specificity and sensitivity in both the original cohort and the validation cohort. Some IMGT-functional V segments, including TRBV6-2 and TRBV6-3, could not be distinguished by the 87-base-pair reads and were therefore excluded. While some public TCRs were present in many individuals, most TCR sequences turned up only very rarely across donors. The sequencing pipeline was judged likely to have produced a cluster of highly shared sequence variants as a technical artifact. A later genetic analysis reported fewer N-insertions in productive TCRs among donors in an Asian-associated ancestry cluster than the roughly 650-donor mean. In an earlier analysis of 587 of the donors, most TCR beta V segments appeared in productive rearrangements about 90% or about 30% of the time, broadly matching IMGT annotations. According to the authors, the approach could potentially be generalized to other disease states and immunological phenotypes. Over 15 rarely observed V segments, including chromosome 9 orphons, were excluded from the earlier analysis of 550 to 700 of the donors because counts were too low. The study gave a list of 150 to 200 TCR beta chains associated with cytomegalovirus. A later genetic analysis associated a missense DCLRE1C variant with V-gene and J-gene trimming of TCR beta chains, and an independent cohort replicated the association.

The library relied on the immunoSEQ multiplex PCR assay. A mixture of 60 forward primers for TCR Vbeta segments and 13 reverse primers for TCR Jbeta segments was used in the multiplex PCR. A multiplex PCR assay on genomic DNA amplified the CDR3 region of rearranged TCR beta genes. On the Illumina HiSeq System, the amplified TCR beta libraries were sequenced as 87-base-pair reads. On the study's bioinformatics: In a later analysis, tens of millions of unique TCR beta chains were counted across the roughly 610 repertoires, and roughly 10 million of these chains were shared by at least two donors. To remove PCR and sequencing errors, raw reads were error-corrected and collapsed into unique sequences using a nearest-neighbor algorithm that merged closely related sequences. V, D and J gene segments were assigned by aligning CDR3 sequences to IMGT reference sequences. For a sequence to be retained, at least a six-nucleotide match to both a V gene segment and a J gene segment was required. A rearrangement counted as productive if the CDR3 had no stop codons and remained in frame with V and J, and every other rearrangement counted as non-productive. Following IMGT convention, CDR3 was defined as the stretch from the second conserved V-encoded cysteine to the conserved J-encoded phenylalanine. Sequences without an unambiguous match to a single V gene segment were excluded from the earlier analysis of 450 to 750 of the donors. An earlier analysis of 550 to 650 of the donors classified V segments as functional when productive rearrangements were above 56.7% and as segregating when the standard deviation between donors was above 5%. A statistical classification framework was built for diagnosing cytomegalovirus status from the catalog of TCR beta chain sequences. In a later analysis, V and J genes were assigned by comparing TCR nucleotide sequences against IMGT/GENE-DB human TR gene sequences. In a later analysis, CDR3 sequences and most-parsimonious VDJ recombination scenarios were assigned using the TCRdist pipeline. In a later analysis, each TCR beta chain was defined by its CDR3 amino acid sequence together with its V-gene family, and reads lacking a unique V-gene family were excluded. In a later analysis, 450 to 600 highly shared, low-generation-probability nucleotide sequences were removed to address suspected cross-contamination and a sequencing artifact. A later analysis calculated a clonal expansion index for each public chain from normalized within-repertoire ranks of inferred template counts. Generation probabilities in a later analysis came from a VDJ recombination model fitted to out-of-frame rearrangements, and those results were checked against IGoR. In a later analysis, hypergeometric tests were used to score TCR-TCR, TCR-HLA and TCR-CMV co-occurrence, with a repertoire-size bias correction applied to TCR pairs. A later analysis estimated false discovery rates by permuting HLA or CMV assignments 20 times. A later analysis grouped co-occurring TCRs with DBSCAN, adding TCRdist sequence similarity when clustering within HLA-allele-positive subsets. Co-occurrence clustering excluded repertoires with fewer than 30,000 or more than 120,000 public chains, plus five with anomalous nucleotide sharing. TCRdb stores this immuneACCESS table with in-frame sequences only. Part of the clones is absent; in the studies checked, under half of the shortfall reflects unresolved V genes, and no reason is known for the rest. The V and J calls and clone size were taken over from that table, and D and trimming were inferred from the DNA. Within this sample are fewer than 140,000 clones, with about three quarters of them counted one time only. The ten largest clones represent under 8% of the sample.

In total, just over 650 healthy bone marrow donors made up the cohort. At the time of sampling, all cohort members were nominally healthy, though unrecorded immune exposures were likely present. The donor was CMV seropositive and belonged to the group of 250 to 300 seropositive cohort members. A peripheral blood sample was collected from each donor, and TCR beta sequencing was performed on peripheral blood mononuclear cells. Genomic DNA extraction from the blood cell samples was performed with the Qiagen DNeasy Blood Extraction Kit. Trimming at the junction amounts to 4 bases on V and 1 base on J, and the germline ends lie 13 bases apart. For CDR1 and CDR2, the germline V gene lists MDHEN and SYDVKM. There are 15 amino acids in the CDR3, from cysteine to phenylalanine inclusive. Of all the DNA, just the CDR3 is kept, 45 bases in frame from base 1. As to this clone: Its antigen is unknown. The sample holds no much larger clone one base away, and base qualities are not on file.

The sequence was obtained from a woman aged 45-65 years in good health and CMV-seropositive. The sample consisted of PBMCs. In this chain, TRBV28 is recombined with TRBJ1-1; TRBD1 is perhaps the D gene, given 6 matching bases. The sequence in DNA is TGTGCCAGCAGTTCGGACAGCGACAAGAACACTGAAGCTTTCTTT. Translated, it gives CASSSDSDKNTEAFF. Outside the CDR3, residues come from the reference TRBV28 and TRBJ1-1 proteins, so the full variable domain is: DVKVTQSSRYLVKRTGEKVFLECVQDMDHENMFWYRQDPGLGLRLIYFSYDVKMKEKGDIPEGYSVSREKKERFSLILESASTNQTSMYLCASSSDSDKNTEAFFGQGTRLTVV.